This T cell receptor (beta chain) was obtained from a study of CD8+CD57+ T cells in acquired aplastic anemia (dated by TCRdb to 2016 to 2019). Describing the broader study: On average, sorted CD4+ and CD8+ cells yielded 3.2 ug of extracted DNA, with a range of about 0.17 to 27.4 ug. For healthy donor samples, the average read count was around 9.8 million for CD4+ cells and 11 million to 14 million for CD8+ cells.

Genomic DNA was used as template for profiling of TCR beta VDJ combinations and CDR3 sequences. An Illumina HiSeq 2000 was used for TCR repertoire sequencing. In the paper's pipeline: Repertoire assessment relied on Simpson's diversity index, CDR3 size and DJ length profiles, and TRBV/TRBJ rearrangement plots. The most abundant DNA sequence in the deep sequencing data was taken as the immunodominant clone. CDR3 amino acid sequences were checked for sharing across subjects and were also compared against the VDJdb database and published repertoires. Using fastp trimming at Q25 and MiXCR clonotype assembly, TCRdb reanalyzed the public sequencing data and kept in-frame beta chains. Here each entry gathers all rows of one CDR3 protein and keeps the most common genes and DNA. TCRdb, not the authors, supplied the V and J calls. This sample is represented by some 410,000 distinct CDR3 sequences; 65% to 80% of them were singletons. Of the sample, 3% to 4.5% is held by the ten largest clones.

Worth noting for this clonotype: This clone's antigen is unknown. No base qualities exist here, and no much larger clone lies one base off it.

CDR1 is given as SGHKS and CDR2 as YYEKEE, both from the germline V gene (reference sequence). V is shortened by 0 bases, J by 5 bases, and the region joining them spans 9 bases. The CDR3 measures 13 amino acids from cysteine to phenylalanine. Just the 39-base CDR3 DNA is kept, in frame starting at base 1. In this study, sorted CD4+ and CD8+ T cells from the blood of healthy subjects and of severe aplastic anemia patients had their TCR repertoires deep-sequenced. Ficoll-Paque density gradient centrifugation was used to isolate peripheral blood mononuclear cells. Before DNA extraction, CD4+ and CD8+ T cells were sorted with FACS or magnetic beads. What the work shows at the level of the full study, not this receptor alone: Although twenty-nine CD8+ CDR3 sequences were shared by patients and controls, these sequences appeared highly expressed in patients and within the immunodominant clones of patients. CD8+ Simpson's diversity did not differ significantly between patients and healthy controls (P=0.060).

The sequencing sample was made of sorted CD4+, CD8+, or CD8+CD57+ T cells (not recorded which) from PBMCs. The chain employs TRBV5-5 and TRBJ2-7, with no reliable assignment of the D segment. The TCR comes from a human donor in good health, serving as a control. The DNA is TGTGCCAGCAGCTTGGTAAGCAGGAACGAGCAGTACTTC. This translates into CASSLVSRNEQYF.